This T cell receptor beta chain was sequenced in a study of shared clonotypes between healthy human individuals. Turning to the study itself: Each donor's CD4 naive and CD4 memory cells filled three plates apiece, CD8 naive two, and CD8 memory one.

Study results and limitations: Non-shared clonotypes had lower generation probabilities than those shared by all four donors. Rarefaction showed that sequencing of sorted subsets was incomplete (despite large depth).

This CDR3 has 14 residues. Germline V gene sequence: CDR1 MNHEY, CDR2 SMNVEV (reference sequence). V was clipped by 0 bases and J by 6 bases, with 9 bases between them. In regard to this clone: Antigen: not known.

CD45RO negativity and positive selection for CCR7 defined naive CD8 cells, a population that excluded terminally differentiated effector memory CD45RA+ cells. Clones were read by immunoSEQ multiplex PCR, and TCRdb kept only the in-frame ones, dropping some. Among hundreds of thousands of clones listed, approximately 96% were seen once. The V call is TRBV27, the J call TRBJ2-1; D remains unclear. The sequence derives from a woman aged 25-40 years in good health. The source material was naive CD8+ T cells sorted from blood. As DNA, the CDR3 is TGTGCCAGCAGTTTATCCGGTCTAGTCAATGAGCAGTTCTTC. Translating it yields CASSLSGLVNEQFF.